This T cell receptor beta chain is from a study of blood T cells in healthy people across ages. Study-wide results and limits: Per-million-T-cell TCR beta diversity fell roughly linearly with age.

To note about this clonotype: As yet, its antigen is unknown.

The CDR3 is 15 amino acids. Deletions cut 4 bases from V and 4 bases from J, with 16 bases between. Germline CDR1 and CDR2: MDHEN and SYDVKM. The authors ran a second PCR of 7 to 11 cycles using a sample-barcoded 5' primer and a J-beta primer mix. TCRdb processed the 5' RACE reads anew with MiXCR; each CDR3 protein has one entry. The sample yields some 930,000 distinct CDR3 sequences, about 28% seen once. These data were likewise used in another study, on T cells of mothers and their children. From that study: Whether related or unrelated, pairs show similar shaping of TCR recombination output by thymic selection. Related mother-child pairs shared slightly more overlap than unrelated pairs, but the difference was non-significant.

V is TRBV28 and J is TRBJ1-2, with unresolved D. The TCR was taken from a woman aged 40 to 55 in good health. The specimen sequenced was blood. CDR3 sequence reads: CASSSPLGSGYGYTF. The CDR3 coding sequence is TGTGCCAGCAGTTCCCCTTTGGGCTCGGGCTATGGCTACACCTTC.